The 8 T cell receptor beta chains reported below all come from one sample, sequenced in a study of T cells in narcolepsy. The protocol was immunoSEQ multiplex PCR, while the TCRdb copy is restricted to in-frame clones and leaves out a portion. The sample records tens of thousands of clones, around 81% being singletons. The material sequenced was CD45RA- memory CD4+ T cells from PBMCs. These receptors all stem from a human donor with narcolepsy.

This clone has only a few counts. V and J are TRBV5-6 and TRBJ1-5; TRBD1 matches 11 bases. The CDR3 loop spans 17 amino acids. Germline trimming cut 4 bases from V and 1 base from J; bases unmatched to any gene: 7. CDR1 and CDR2 (germline): SGHDT, YYEEEE. CDR3 loop: CASSKGTGGSSNQPQHF. CDR3 bases: TGTGCCAGCAGCAAAGGGACAGGGGGTTCGAGCAATCAGCCCCAGCATTTT.

The chain links TRBV7-2 to TRBJ2-7; D assignment may be TRBD1 or TRBD2 (5 bases each). Germline V gene lookup returns CDR1 SGHTA and CDR2 FQGNSA. V lost 7 bases and J 6 bases, leaving 16 bases between the germline ends. The CDR3 sequence is 13 residues long. The CDR3 here is CASTRMGVGEQYF. The DNA for the CDR3 is TGTGCCAGCACTCGAATGGGGGTGGGCGAGCAGTACTTC.

This clone showed up just a few times. This chain joins TRBV7-9 and TRBJ1-2, with D unclear. V was clipped by 1 base and J by 2 bases, with 8 bases between them. The CDR3 has 14 residues. Germline loops: CDR1 SEHNR, CDR2 FQNEAQ (reference sequence). Written as DNA, the CDR3 is TGTGCCAGCAGCTTAGGACTTCAGAACTATGGCTACACCTTC. Encoded protein: CASSLGLQNYGYTF.

The rearrangement uses TRBV6-1 and TRBJ1-5; D possibly corresponds to TRBD1 (5 bases). Germline CDR1 reads MNHNS; CDR2 reads SASEGT. V shed 4 bases and J shed 1 base, with 8 bases lying between them. The CDR3 covers 14 residues. The CDR3 is CASSGGTSNQPQHF. The CDR3, as DNA: TGTGCCAGCAGTGGCGGGACGAGCAATCAGCCCCAGCATTTT.

This chain uses TRBV5-6 with TRBJ1-2; 9 bases map to TRBD1. Trimming took 4 bases from V and 10 from J; bases not matched to a gene: 5. The CDR3 is 12 residues long. Germline lookup yields CDR1 SGHDT and CDR2 YYEEEE. The CDR3 DNA is TGTGCCAGCAGCACGGACAGGGGACTCTACACCTTC. This gives the protein CASSTDRGLYTF.

This chain uses TRBV7-7 with TRBJ1-6; 7 nucleotides match TRBD1. J was trimmed by 7 bases and V by 5 bases; bases with no gene match: 11. Germline V lookup: CDR1 SSHAT, CDR2 FNYEAQ (reference sequence). This CDR3 has 16 amino acids. CDR3 sequence: CASSLGQTLLNSPLHF. The CDR3 DNA is TGTGCCAGCAGCCTGGGACAGACTCTATTAAATTCACCCCTCCACTTT.

A word on this clone: Other DNA sequences in this specimen translate into the identical CDR3. V and J are TRBV9 and TRBJ2-5; TRBD2 matches 13 bases. The CDR3 totals 15 residues. Germline CDR1 SGDLS, CDR2 YYNGEE. The V segment lost 2 bases and the J segment 4 bases; nucleotides outside the gene matches: 2. In nucleotides, the CDR3 is TGTGCCAGCAGCGTGGGGACTAGCGGGGTAGAGACCCAGTACTTC. Translated: CASSVGTSGVETQYF.

The chain employs TRBV10-3 and TRBJ1-5, with 9 bases fitting TRBD1. This CDR3 region has 15 residues. Per germline, CDR1 ENHRY and CDR2 SYGVKD. V gave up 6 bases and J gave up 5 bases; unmatched junction bases: 8. CDR3 region: CAIRKGQGLDQPQHF. DNA of the CDR3: TGTGCCATCAGAAAGGGACAGGGTCTTGATCAGCCCCAGCATTTT.